One T cell receptor (beta chain) is described in this entry. Its antigen is currently unknown. The sample comes from a study of cytomegalovirus exposure and HLA in healthy donors. Study-wide results and caveats: Relative to the approximately 680-donor mean, N-insertions were reportedly fewer in an Asian-associated ancestry cluster in a later analysis. Rarity characterized most TCR sequences, yet some public TCRs appeared in many donors. Reports indicate that TCR beta sequences accurately predicted the HLA-A and HLA-B alleles of most subjects. A further, later analysis showed that HLA-associated TCR beta chains (compared with equally common others) were more clonally expanded.

The PCR employed 60 Vbeta primers together with 13 Jbeta primers. The protocol was immunoSEQ multiplex PCR, while the TCRdb copy is restricted to in-frame clones and leaves out a portion. The ten top clones account for 4% to 5.5%, within a sample of some 62,000 clones. Germline V gene sequence: CDR1 GTSNPN, CDR2 SVGIG (reference sequence). The length of the CDR3 is 16 residues. V shed 2 bases and J shed 5 bases, with 20 bases lying between them. This chain joins TRBV30 and TRBJ2-3; possible D gene TRBD2, 5 bases. The sequencing sample was made of PBMCs. The TCR was taken from a man aged 25-45 years in good health and CMV-seropositive. The CDR3 is CAWSITGILPEDTQYF. In DNA form, the CDR3 reads TGTGCCTGGAGTATAACCGGGATTCTCCCGGAAGATACGCAGTATTTT. The variable domain in full, with the rest retrieved from reference TRBV30 and TRBJ2-3, is SQTIHQWPATLVQPVGSPLSLECTVEGTSNPNLYWYRQAAGRGLQLLFYSVGIGQISSEVPQNLSASRPQDRQFILSSKKLLLSDSGFYLCAWSITGILPEDTQYFGPGTRLTVL.